This T cell receptor (beta chain) was sequenced for a study of identical twins (dated by TCRdb to 2016 to 2017). Some background on the complete study: The study deep-sequenced TCR alpha and beta repertoires from monozygotic twins, unrelated adults of various ages and cord blood to test whether fetal clonotypes persist. To rule out contamination, the twin experiments were replicated at different times with different library preparation protocols.

On this clonotype itself: The clone's antigen remains unknown. Nothing much larger sits one base from this clone, and base qualities are not available.

Here is what the overall study found, with its caveats: Fewer insertions were carried by abundant cord blood beta clonotypes; a weaker similar trend was observed in young adult naive repertoires, while no such trend was observed in memory repertoires. Because the same donors could not be followed over many years, the conclusions depended on cross-sectional statistical analysis. In monozygotic twins, recombination models systematically underestimated out-of-frame TCR alpha sharing, but the models matched the sharing seen between unrelated individuals. Zero-insertion analyses could be partly confounded by invariant T cells such as MAIT and iNKT, though diverse VJ usage argued against such confounding for most clonotypes. Compared with coincidental sharing between unrelated individuals, an excess of low generation-probability sequences was observed among out-of-frame TCR alpha sequences shared between twins. Excess twin sharing in beta out-of-frame sequences was weaker because fewer shared sequences lowered the signal-to-noise ratio.

Library generation was performed with 5' RACE. Instrument on record: Illumina HiSeq 2000. Template switching introduced a universal primer binding site; the final cDNA contained a unique molecular identifier, enabling accurate counting of TCR cDNA molecules. First-strand cDNA for TCR alpha and beta chains was synthesized from specific primers in the conserved constant-segment region. To control for contamination, each cDNA library was double barcoded with a SMART-Mk sample barcode plus Illumina barcodes. Two successive PCR steps introduced TruSeq adapter sequences along with Illumina sample barcodes. The TCR alpha and beta cDNA libraries were sequenced on the Illumina HiSeq platform using custom primers. Per the source publication's procedure: Unique molecular identifiers were extracted from raw reads with MiGEC, and CDR3 positions were determined with MiXCR. Recombination models were inferred per individual with the repgenHMM and IGoR tools using an EM algorithm. The analysis of shared clonotypes was done with the tcR package in R, with sharing normalized by the product of cloneset sizes. To study raw recombination free of thymic and clonal selection effects, out-of-frame nonproductive sequences were analyzed. Using fastp at Q25 and MiXCR, TCRdb reprocessed the public reads and kept productive beta chains. A single entry per CDR3 protein holds the most common genes and DNA from its merged rows. The authors' filters were not applied to this entry. The sample has 200,000 to 250,000 distinct CDR3 sequences on record, about 14% of them singletons. The ten largest account for around 9.5% of the sample.

Looking up the germline V gene yields CDR1 SGHRS and CDR2 YFSETQ. A distance of 12 bases separates the germline ends of V and J, which lose 4 bases and 1 base respectively. From cysteine to phenylalanine, the CDR3 is 14 amino acids long. Left in the record is the CDR3 DNA by itself, 42 bases read in frame from the first base. Every donor was a healthy Caucasian. Miltenyi CD45RO+ enrichment and human naive T-cell isolation kits were used to isolate memory (CD45RO+) and naive T cells from PBMC. This clonotype originated in a woman aged 18-35 years in good health. The chain joins TRBV5-1 to TRBJ2-7; perhaps TRBD1 is the D gene, with 6 bases matching. Sequenced: memory (CD45RO+) T cells sorted from blood. In the paper's terms, the cell subset or site label means: CD45RO+ enriched T cells. The nucleotide sequence is given as TGCGCCAGCAGCCGAGGGACAACTTCCTACGAGCAGTACTTC. It encodes CASSRGTTSYEQYF. The CDR3, completed at both ends by the reference TRBV5-1 and TRBJ2-7 genes, gives the full variable domain KAGVTQTPRYLIKTRGQQVTLSCSPISGHRSVSWYQQTPGQGLQFLFEYFSETQRNKGNFPGRFSGRQFSNSRSEMNVSTLELGDSALYLCASSRGTTSYEQYFGPGTRLTVT.